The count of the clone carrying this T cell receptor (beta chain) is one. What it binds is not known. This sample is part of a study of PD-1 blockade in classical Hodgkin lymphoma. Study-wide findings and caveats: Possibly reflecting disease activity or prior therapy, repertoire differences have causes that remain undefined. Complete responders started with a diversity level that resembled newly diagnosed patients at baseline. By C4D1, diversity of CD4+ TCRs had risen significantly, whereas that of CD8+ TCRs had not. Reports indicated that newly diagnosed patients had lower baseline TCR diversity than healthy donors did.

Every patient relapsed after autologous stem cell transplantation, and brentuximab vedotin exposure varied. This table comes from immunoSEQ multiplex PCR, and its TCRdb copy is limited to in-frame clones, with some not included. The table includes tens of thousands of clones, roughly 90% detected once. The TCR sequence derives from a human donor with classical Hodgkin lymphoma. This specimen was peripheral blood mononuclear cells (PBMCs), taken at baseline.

The CDR3 nucleotides read TGCGCCACGAGGGAGGACAGTTACTACGAGCAGTACTTC. This codes for CATREDSYYEQYF. The chain combines TRBV5-1 with TRBJ2-7, with D possibly called TRBD1 or TRBD2 (6 bases each). This CDR3 has 13 amino acids. V lost 9 bases, J lost 3 bases, and 16 bases lay in between. Germline CDR1 SGHRS, CDR2 YFSETQ.